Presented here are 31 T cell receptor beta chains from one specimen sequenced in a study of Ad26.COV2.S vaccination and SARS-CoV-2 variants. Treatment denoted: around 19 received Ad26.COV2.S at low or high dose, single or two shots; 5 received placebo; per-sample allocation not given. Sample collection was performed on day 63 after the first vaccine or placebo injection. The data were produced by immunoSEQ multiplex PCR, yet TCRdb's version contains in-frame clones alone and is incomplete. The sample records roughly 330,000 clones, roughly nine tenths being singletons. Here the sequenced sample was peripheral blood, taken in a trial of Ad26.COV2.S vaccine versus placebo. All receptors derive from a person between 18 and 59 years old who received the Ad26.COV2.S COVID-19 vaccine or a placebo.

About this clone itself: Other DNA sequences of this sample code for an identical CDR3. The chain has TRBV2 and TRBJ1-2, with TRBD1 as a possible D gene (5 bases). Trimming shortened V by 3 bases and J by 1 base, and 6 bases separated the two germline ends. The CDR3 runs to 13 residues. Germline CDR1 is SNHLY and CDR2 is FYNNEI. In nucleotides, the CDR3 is TGTGCCAGCAGTGATGGGGGTAACTATGGCTACACCTTC. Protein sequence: CASSDGGNYGYTF.

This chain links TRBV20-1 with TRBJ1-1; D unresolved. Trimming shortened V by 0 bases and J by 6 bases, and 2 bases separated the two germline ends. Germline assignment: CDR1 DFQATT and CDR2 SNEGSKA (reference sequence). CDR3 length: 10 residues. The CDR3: CSARDPEAFF. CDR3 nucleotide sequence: TGCAGTGCTAGAGATCCTGAAGCTTTCTTT.

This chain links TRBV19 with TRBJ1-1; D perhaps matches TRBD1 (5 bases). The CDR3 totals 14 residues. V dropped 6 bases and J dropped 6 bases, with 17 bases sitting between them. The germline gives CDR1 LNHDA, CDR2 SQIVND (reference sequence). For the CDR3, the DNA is TGTGCCAGTAGAATCACCGGGGGTCAGGCTGAAGCTTTCTTT. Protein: CASRITGGQAEAFF.

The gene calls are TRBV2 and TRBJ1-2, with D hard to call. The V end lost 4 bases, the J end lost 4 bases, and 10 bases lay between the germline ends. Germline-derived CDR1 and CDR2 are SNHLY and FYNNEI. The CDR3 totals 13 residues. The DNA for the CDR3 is TGTGCCAGCAGTGCGAGGGCCCCCTATGGCTACACCTTC. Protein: CASSARAPYGYTF.

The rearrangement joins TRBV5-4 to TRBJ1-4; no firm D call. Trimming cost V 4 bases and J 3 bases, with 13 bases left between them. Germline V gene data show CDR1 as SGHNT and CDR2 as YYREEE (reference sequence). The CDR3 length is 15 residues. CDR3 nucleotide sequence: TGTGCCAGCAGCGACTCAGGAGCAGCTAATGAAAAACTGTTTTTT. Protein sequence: CASSDSGAANEKLFF.

The DNA for the CDR3 is TGTGCCAGCTCACCACCGTCAGGACAGGGTACCTACGAGCAGTACTTC. Translating it yields CASSPPSGQGTYEQYF. The rearrangement links TRBV18 to TRBJ2-7; TRBD1 agrees at 8 bases. Germline values: CDR1 KGHSH, CDR2 LQKENI. With 0 bases clipped from V and 2 bases from J, the junction kept 6 bases outside the gene matches. This CDR3 spans 16 amino acids.

The CDR3 coding sequence is TGCGCCAGCAGCTTGGGGGCGGGTGACTACAATGAGCAGTTCTTC. Its translation is CASSLGAGDYNEQFF. V usage is TRBV5-1 and J usage is TRBJ2-1, with a possible D match to TRBD2 (5 bases). The CDR3 runs to 15 residues. CDR1 SGHRS and CDR2 YFSETQ come from the germline V gene. V was shortened by 0 bases and J by 3 bases, with 10 bases between the two germline ends.

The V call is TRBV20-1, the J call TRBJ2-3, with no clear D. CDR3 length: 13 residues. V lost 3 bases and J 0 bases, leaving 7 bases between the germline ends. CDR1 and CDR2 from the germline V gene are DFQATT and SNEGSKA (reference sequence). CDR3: CSASDSSTDTQYF. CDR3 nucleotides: TGCAGTGCTAGTGACTCCAGCACAGATACGCAGTATTTT.

For the CDR3, the DNA is TGTGCCAGCAGTGAATATAGGGGGCTAAGCACTGAAGCTTTCTTT. It is translated as CASSEYRGLSTEAFF. The chain has TRBV25-1 and TRBJ1-1, with TRBD1 identical over 7 bases. V lost 0 bases, J lost 4 bases, and 5 bases stayed unmatched. This CDR3 contains 15 residues. CDR1 MGHDK and CDR2 SYGVNS come from the germline V gene.

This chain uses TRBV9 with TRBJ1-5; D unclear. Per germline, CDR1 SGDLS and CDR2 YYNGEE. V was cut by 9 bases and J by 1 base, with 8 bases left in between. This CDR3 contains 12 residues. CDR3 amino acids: CATGGSNQPQHF. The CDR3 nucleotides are TGTGCCACAGGAGGGAGCAATCAGCCCCAGCATTTT.

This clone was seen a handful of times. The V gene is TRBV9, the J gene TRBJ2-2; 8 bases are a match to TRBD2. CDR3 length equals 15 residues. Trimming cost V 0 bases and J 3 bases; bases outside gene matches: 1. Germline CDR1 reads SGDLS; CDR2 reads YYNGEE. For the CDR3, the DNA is TGTGCCAGCAGCGTAGCGGGGGGGGACACCGGGGAGCTGTTTTTT. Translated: CASSVAGGDTGELFF.

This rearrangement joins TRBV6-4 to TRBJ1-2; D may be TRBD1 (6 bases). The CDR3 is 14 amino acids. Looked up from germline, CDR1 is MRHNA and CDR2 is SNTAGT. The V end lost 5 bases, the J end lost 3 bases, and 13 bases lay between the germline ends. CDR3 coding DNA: TGTGCCAGCAGTTCGGTGGCAGGGGACTATGGCTACACCTTC. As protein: CASSSVAGDYGYTF.

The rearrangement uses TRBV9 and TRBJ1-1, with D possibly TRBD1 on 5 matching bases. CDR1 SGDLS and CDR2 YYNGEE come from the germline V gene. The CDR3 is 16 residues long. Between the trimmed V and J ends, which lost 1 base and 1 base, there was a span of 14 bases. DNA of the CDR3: TGTGCCAGCAGCGTACTGGGGACCCCCTCGAACACTGAAGCTTTCTTT. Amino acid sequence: CASSVLGTPSNTEAFF.

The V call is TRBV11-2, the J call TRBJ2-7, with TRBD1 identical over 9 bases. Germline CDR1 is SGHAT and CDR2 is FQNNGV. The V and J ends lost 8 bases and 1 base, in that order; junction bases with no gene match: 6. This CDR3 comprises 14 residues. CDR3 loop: CASATGTGSYEQYF. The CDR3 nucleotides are TGTGCCAGCGCCACCGGGACAGGGTCCTACGAGCAGTACTTC.

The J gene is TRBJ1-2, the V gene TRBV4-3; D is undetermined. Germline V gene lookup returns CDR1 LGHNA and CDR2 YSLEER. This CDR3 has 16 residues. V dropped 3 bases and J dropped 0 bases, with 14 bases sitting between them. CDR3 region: CASSQAVQWANYGYTF. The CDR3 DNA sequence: TGCGCCAGCAGCCAGGCCGTACAGTGGGCTAACTATGGCTACACCTTC.

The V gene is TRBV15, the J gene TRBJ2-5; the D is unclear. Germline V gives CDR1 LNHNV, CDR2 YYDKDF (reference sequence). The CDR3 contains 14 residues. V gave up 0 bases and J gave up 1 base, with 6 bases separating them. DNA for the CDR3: TGTGCCACCAGCAGAGACCCCCTCCAAGAGACCCAGTACTTC. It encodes CATSRDPLQETQYF.

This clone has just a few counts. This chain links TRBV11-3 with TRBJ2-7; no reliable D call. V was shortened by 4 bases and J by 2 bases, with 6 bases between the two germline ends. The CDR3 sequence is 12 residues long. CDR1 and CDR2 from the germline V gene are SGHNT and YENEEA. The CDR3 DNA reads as TGTGCCAGCAGCTCCGGGCCCTACGAGCAGTACGTC. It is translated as CASSSGPYEQYV.

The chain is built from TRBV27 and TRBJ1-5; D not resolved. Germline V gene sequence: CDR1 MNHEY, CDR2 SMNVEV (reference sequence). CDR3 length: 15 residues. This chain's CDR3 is CPDPPPSGSNQPQHF. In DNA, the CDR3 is TGTCCAGATCCCCCCCCCTCTGGGAGCAATCAGCCCCAGCATTTT.

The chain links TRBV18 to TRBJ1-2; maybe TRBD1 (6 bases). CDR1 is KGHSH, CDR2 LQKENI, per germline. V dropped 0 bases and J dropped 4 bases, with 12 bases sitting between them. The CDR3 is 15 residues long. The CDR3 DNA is TGTGCCAGCTCACCACCGCCAGGGGAGGTCTATGGCTACACCTTC. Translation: CASSPPPGEVYGYTF.

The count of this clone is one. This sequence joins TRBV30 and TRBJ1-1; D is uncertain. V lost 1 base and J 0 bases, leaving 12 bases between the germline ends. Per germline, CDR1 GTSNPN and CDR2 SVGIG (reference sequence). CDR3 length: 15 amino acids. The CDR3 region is CAWSETSTVNTEAFF. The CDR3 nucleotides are TGTGCCTGGAGTGAAACATCGACGGTGAACACTGAAGCTTTCTTT.

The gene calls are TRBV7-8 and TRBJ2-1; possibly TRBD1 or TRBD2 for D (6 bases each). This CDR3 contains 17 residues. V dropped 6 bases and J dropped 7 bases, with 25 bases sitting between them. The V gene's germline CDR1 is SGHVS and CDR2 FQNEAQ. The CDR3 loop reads CASRNLGGTHNRNEQFF. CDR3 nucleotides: TGTGCCAGCAGGAACCTTGGGGGGACACATAATAGGAATGAGCAGTTCTTC.

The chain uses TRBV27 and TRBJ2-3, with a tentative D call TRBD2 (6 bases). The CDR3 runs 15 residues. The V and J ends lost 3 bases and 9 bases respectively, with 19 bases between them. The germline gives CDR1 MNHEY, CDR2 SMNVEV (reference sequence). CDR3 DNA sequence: TGTGCCAGCAGTTTGTCGTCAGGGACTGGTCTCACGCAGTATTTT. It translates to CASSLSSGTGLTQYF.

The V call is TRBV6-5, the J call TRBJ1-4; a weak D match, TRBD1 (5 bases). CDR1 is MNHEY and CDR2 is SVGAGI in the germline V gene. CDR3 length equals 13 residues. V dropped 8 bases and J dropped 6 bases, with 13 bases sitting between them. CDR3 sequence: CASGTGLYEKLFF. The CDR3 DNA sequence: TGTGCCAGCGGCACAGGACTCTATGAAAAACTGTTTTTT.

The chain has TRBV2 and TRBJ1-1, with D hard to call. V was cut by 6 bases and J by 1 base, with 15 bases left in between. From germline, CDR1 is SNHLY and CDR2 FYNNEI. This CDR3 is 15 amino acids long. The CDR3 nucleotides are TGTGCCAGCAGGGTCGGAACGGTGAGGAACACTGAAGCTTTCTTT. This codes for CASRVGTVRNTEAFF.

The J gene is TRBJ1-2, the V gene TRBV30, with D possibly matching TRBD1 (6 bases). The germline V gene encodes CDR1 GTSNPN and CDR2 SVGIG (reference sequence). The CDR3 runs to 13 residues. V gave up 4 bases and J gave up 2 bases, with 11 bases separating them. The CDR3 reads CAWTRGGNYGYTF. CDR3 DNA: TGTGCCTGGACACGAGGGGGGAACTATGGCTACACCTTC.

CDR3 coding DNA: TGTGCCAGCAGCCGGACTAGCGGGAGTAAAGAGACCCAGTACTTC. It specifies CASSRTSGSKETQYF. The J gene is TRBJ2-5, the V gene TRBV7-3; 13 bases match TRBD2. Germline values: CDR1 SGHTA, CDR2 FQGTGA. This CDR3 region has 15 residues. The V gene end was trimmed by 5 bases and the J gene end by 3 bases; junction bases not matched to a gene: 3. Looking up the rest from reference TRBV7-3 and TRBJ2-5 gives the full variable domain: GAGVSQTPSNKVTEKGKYVELRCDPISGHTALYWYRQSLGQGPEFLIYFQGTGAADDSGLPNDRFFAVRPEGSVSTLKIQRTERGDSAVYLCASSRTSGSKETQYFGPGTRLLVL.

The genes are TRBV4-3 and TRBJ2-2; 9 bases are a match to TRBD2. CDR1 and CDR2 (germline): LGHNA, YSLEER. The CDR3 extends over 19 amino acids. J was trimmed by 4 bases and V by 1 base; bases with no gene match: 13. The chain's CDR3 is CASSQGGLRLAGLTGELFF. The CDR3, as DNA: TGCGCCAGCAGCCAAGGGGGGCTCCGGCTAGCGGGACTCACCGGGGAGCTGTTTTTT.

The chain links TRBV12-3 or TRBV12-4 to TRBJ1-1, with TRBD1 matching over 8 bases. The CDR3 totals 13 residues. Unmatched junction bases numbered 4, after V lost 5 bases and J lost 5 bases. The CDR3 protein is CASSDRGFTEAFF. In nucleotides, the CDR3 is TGTGCCAGCAGTGACAGGGGATTTACTGAAGCTTTCTTT.

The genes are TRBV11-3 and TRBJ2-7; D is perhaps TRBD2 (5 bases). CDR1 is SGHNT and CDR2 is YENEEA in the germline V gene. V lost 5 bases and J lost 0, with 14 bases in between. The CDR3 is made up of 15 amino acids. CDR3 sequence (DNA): TGTGCCAGCAGCGCCCGGACTCTGAGCTCCTACGAGCAGTACGTC. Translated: CASSARTLSSYEQYV.

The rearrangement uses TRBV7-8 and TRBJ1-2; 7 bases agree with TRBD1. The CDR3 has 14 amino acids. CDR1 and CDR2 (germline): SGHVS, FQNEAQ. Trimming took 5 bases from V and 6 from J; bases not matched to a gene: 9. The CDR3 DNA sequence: TGTGCCAGCAGCCCCCGACAGGGTGAGGATGGCTACACCTTC. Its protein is CASSPRQGEDGYTF.

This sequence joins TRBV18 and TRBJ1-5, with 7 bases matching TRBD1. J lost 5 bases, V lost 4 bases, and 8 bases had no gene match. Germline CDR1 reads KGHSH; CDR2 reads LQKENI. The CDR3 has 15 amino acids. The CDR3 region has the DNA TGTGCCAGCTCACTCACAGGGCAGGGGGATCAGCCCCAGCATTTT. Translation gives CASSLTGQGDQPQHF.